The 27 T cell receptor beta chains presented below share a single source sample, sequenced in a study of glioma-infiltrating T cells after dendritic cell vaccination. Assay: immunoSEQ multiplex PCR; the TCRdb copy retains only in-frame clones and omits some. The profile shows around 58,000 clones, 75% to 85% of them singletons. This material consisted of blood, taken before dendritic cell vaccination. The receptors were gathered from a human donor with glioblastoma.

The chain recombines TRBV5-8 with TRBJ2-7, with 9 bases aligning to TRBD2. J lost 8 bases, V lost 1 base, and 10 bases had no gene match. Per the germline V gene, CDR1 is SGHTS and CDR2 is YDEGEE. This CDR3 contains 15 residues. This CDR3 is CASSLLRLAAEKQYF. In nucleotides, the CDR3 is TGTGCCAGCAGCTTGTTGCGACTAGCGGCGGAGAAGCAGTACTTC. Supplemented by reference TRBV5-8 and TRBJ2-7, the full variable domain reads EAGVTQSPTHLIKTRGQQATLRCSPISGHTSVYWYQQALGLGLQFLLWYDEGEERNRGNFPPRFSGRQFPNYSSELNVNALELEDSALYLCASSLLRLAAEKQYFGPGTRLTVT.

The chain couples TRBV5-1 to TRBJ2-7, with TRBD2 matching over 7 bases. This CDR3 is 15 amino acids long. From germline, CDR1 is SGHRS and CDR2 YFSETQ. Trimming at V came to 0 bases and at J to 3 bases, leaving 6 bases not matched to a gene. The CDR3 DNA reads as TGCGCCAGCAGCTTGGCCGAAGGGGAGGGCTACGAGCAGTACTTC. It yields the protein CASSLAEGEGYEQYF.

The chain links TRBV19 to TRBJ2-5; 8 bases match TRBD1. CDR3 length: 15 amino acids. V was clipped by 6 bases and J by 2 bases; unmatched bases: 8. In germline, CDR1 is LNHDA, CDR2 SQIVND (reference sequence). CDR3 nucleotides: TGTGCCAGTAGCTCGACAGGGGCAATTCAAGAGACCCAGTACTTC. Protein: CASSSTGAIQETQYF.

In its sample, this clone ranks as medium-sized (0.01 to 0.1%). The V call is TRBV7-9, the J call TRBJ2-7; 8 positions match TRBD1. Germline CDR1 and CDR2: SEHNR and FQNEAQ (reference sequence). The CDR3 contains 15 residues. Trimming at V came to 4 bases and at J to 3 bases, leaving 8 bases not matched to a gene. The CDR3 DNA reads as TGTGCCAGCAGCTCAGAAGACAGGGGCCGCTACGAGCAGTACTTC. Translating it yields CASSSEDRGRYEQYF. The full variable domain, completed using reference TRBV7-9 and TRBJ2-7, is DTGVSQNPRHKITKRGQNVTFRCDPISEHNRLYWYRQTLGQGPEFLTYFQNEAQLEKSRLLSDRFSAERPKGSFSTLEIQRTEQGDSAMYLCASSSEDRGRYEQYFGPGTRLTVT.

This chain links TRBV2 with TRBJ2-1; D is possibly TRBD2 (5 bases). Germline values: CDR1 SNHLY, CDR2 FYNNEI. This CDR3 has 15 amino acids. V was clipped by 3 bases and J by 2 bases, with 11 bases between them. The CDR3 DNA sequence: TGTGCCAGCAGTGAGGAGGAGCAGCCCTACAATGAGCAGTTCTTC. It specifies CASSEEEQPYNEQFF.

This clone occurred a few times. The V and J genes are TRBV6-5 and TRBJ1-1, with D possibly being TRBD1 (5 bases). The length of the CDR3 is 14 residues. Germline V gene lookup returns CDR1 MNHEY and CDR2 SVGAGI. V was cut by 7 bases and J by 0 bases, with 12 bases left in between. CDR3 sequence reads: CASKITGMNTEAFF. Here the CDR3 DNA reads TGTGCCAGCAAGATCACAGGTATGAACACTGAAGCTTTCTTT.

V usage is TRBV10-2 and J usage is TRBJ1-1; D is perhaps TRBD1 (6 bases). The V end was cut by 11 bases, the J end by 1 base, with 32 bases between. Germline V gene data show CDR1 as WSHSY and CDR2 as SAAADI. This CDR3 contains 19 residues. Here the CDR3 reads CAGSPPRQGHRVPNTEAFF. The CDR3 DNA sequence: TGCGCCGGTAGTCCCCCGCGGCAGGGTCACAGGGTCCCGAACACTGAAGCTTTCTTT.

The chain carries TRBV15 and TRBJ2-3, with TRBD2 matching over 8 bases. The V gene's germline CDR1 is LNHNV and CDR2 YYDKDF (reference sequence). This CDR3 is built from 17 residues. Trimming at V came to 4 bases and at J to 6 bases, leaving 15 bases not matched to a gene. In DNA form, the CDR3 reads TGTGCCACCAGCACCGGACCTTTGGTAGCGGGGATGGATACGCAGTATTTT. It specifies CATSTGPLVAGMDTQYF.

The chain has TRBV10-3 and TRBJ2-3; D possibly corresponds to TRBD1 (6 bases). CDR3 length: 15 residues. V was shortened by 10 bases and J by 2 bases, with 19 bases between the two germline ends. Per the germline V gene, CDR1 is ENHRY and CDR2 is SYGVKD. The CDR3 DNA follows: TGTGCCACCAATGATGAGGGGGAATACACAGATACGCAGTATTTT. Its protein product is CATNDEGEYTDTQYF.

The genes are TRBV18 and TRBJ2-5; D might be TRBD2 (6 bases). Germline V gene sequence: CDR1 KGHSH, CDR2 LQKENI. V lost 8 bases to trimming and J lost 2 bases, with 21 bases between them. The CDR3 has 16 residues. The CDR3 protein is CASQTGGGEIQETQYF. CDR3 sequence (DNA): TGTGCCAGCCAAACCGGAGGCGGGGAGATACAAGAGACCCAGTACTTC.

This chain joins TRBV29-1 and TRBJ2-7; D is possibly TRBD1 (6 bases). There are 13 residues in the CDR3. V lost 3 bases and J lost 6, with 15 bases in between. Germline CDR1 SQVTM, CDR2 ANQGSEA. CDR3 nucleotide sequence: TGCAGCGTTGACCAACAGTCAGGGGCCGAGCAGTACTTC. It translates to CSVDQQSGAEQYF.

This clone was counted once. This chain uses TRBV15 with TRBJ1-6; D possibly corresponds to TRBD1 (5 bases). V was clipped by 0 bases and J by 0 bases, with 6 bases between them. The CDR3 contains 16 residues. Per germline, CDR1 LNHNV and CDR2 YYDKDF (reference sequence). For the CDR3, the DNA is TGTGCCACCAGCAGAGAGGGGGGCTCCTATAATTCACCCCTCCACTTT. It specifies CATSREGGSYNSPLHF.

Here the CDR3 reads CASSGRRQGAYEKLFF. The DNA for the CDR3 is TGTGCCAGCAGCGGCAGGAGACAGGGAGCGTATGAAAAACTGTTTTTT. This rearrangement joins TRBV7-8 to TRBJ1-4, with 7 bases aligning to TRBD1. CDR3 length: 16 amino acids. V gave up 5 bases and J gave up 6 bases; unmatched junction bases: 12. Germline CDR1 reads SGHVS; CDR2 reads FQNEAQ.

CDR3 loop: CASSDGSNQPQHF. The CDR3 region has the DNA TGTGCCAGCAGTGACGGGAGCAATCAGCCCCAGCATTTT. The chain combines TRBV6-1 with TRBJ1-5; D call uncertain. Per the germline V gene, CDR1 is MNHNS and CDR2 is SASEGT. Trimming removed 3 bases at V and 1 base at J, with 4 bases between. The CDR3 totals 13 residues.

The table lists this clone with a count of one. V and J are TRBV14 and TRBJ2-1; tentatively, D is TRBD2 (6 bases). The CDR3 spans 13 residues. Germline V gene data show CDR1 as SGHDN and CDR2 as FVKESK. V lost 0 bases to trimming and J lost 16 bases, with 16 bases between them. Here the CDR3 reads CASSQEEAGRKFF. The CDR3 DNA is TGTGCCAGCAGCCAAGAAGAGGCGGGGAGGAAATTCTTC.

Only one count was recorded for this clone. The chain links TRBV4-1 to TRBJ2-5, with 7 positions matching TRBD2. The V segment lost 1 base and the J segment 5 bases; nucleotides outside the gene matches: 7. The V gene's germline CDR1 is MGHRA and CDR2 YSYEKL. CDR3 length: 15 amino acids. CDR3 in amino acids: CASSQAGGDRETQYF. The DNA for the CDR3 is TGCGCCAGCAGCCAAGCGGGGGGAGATAGGGAGACCCAGTACTTC.

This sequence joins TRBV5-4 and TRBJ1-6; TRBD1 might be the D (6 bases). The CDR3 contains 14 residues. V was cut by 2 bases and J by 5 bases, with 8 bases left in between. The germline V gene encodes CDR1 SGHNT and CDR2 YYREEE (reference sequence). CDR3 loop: CASSLDRNNSPLHF. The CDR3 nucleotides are TGTGCCAGCAGCTTAGACAGGAATAATTCACCCCTCCACTTT.

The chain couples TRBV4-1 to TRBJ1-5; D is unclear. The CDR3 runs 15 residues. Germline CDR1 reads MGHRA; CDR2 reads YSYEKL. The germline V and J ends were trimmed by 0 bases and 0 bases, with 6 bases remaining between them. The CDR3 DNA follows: TGCGCCAGCAGCCAAGATTTAGCTAGCAATCAGCCCCAGCATTTT. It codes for CASSQDLASNQPQHF.

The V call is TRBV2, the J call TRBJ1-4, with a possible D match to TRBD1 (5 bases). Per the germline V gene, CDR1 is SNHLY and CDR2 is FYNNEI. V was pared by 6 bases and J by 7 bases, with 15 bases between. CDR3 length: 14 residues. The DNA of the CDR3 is TGTGCCAGCAGCCAGGGTTCGAATGGTGAAAAACTGTTTTTT. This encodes CASSQGSNGEKLFF.

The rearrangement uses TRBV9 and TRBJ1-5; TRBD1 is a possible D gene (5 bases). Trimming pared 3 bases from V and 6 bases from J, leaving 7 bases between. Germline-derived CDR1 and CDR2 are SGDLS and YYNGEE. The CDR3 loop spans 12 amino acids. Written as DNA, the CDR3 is TGTGCCAGCAGCGCGGGGGGTCAGCCCCAGCATTTT. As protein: CASSAGGQPQHF.

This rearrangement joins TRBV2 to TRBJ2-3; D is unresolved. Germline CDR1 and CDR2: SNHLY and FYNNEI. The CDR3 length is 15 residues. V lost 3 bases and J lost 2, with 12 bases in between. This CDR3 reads CASSEHYVPTDTQYF. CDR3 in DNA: TGTGCCAGCAGTGAGCACTATGTCCCCACAGATACGCAGTATTTT. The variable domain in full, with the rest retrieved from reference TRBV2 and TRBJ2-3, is EPEVTQTPSHQVTQMGQEVILRCVPISNHLYFYWYRQILGQKVEFLVSFYNNEISEKSEIFDDQFSVERPDGSNFTLKIRSTKLEDSAMYFCASSEHYVPTDTQYFGPGTRLTVL.

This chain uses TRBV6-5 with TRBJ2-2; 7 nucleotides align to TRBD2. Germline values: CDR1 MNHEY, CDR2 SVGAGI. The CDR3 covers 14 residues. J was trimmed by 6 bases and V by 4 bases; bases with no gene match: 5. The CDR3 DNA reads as TGTGCCAGCAGTTCGGGGGGTTTAGCCGGGGAGCTGTTTTTT. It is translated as CASSSGGLAGELFF.

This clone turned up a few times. The CDR3 sequence: CASTQKGYETQYF. The CDR3 nucleotides are TGTGCCAGCACACAGAAGGGGTACGAGACCCAGTACTTC. The chain uses TRBV6-1 and TRBJ2-5, with a possible D match to TRBD1 (5 bases). The germline V and J ends were trimmed by 7 bases and 5 bases, with 14 bases remaining between them. The germline CDR1 and CDR2 sequences are MNHNS and SASEGT. The length of the CDR3 is 13 residues.

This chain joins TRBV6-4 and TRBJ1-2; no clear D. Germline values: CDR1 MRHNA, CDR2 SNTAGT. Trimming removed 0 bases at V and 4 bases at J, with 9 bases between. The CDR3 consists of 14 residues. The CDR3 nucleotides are TGTGCCAGCAGTGACTCTCTGGGCTCCTATGGCTACACCTTC. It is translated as CASSDSLGSYGYTF.

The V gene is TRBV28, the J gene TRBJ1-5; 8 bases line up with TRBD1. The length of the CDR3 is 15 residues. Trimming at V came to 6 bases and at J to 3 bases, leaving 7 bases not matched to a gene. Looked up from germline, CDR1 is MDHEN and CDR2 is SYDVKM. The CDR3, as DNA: TGTGCCAGCAGGCCACCGGGACAGGACAATCAGCCCCAGCATTTT. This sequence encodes CASRPPGQDNQPQHF.

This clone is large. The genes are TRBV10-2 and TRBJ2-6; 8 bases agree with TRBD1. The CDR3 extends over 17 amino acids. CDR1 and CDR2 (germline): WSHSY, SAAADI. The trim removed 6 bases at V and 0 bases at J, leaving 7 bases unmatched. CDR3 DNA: TGCGCCAGCAGCTTCGATGGGACAGGCTCTGGGGCCAACGTCCTGACTTTC. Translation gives CASSFDGTGSGANVLTF.

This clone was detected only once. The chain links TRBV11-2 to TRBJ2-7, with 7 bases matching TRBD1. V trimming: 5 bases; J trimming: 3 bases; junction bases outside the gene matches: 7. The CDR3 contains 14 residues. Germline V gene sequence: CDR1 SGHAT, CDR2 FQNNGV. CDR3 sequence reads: CASSPGQQFYEQYF. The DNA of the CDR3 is TGTGCCAGCAGCCCGGGACAGCAATTCTACGAGCAGTACTTC.